The rows below give T cell receptor beta chains drawn from one sample of a study of CD8 T cells in ankylosing spondylitis. In TCRdb, the 5' RACE reads were re-called with MiXCR into one record per CDR3 protein. Among a few hundred thousand distinct CDR3 sequences listed, about 13% were seen once. The sequenced material came from blood, either unsorted or a sorted T cell fraction (not recorded which). These receptors all stem from a male donor with ankylosing spondylitis. Each CDR3 is given with its conserved first and last residue.

V gene: TRBV11-2
CDR3 length: 13
CDR3 protein: CASSRAGDDIQYF

V gene: TRBV7-6
CDR3 length: 14
CDR3 protein: CASSGGGWRQPQHF

V gene: TRBV11-3
CDR3 length: 15
CDR3 protein: CASSLDLAGSYGYTF

V gene: TRBV11-2
CDR3 length: 15
CDR3 protein: CASRYRAGGMYEQYF

V gene: TRBV15
CDR3 length: 14
CDR3 protein: CATSRTRVDQPQHF

V gene: TRBV18
CDR3 length: 16
CDR3 protein: CASSPEKAFSTDTQYF

V gene: TRBV20-1
CDR3 length: 17
CDR3 protein: CSAGASGRGGGTGELFF

V gene: TRBV12-3/TRBV12-4
CDR3 length: 14
CDR3 protein: CASSPRPKNTEAFF

V gene: TRBV30
CDR3 length: 13
CDR3 protein: CAWRPGPVGTQYF

V gene: TRBV20-1
CDR3 length: 14
CDR3 protein: CSANLRKGNYEQYF

V gene: TRBV10-3
CDR3 length: 16
CDR3 protein: CAISEARGYDTDTQYF

V gene: TRBV5-1
CDR3 length: 15
CDR3 protein: CASSLEGEGTGELFF